Given below is one TCR beta chain in context. What it recognizes is unknown. These data are taken from a study of T-cell reconstitution after alpha-beta-depleted transplantation in children. Study results and caveats: From newly produced T cells came most of the T-cell counts and diversity one year after transplant. Alpha-beta T cells about two months after transplant reportedly derived from several hundred expanded graft clones.

For TCRbeta, the library was prepared with unique molecular identifiers. TCRdb reanalysed the PCR reads using MiXCR and keeps one entry per CDR3 protein. Among about 980,000 distinct CDR3 sequences, roughly 31% were seen once, and the ten largest hold roughly 31%. This receptor was obtained from a boy less than two years old who had a stem cell transplant for SCID, so the T cells may come from the graft donor. This specimen was PBMCs, mostly from graft donor cells, taken 360 days after TCRalphabeta/CD19-depleted stem cell transplant.

CDR3 bases: TGCGCCAGCAGCCAAGATGCCAGGGGGCTGGGTGGCGGGGAGCTGTTTTTT. It encodes CASSQDARGLGGGELFF. The chain uses TRBV4-3 and TRBJ2-2, with 8 bases identical to TRBD1. The V gene end was trimmed by 0 bases and the J gene end by 7 bases; junction bases not matched to a gene: 10. The CDR3 is 17 amino acids. Germline V gene lookup returns CDR1 LGHNA and CDR2 YSLEER.